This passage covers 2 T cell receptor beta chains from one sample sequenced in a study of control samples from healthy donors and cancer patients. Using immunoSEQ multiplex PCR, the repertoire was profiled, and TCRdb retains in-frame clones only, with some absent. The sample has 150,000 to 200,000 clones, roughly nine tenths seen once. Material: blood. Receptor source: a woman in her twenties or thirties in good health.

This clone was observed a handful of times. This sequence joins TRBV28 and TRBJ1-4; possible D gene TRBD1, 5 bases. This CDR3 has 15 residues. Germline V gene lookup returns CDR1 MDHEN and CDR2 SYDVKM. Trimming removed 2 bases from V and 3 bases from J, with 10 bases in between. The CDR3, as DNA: TGTGCCAGCAGTTTAAGAGGGGTAGCTAATGAAAAACTGTTTTTT. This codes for CASSLRGVANEKLFF.

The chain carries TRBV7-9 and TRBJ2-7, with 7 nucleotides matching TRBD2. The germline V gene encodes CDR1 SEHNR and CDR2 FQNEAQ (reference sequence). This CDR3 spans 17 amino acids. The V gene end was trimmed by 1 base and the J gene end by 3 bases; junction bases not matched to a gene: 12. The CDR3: CASSLGLAEGGFYEQYF. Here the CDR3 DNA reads TGTGCCAGCAGCTTAGGTCTAGCGGAGGGCGGTTTCTACGAGCAGTACTTC.